These 10 T cell receptor beta chains came from one sample sequenced in a study of T cells in lung cancer brain metastases (dated by TCRdb to the late 2010s). To prepare the library, the immunoSEQ multiplex PCR assay was applied. The clones in this table, taken by TCRdb from immuneACCESS, are in-frame only. Not every clone is retained; where verified, under half of the shortfall comes from an unresolved V gene, and the cause of the rest is unknown. For this sample there are over 950 clones; approximately 87% appear just once. More than 9% of the sample belongs to the ten largest clones. The source material was tumor tissue from the primary lung tumor. The cell subset or site label corresponds to: primary lung cancer lesion. These receptors were taken from a woman aged 45-65 years with non-small cell lung cancer.

This clone has just a few counts. The chain is built from TRBV7-9 and TRBJ2-1; the match to TRBD2 covers 14 bases. CDR1 and CDR2 from the germline V gene are SEHNR and FQNEAQ (reference sequence). V shed 4 bases, J shed 7 bases, and the junction held 3 bases outside the gene matches. The CDR3 has 15 residues. The CDR3 DNA reads as TGTGCCAGCAGCTCTCGACTAGCGGGAGGGAATGAGCAGTTCTTC. Its translation: CASSSRLAGGNEQFF. The full variable domain, its missing parts supplied by reference TRBV7-9 and TRBJ2-1, is DTGVSQNPRHKITKRGQNVTFRCDPISEHNRLYWYRQTLGQGPEFLTYFQNEAQLEKSRLLSDRFSAERPKGSFSTLEIQRTEQGDSAMYLCASSSRLAGGNEQFFGPGTRLTVL.

The chain joins TRBV19 to TRBJ2-2; D is unresolved. The germline V gene encodes CDR1 LNHDA and CDR2 SQIVND (reference sequence). Trimming stripped 6 bases from V and 5 bases from J, with 10 bases between. This CDR3 has 13 amino acids. CDR3 amino acids: CASSPARTGELFF. In DNA form, the CDR3 reads TGTGCCAGTAGCCCTGCCCGAACCGGGGAGCTGTTTTTT.

This rearrangement joins TRBV5-4 to TRBJ2-5; D is unclear. This CDR3 region has 13 residues. V dropped 2 bases and J dropped 5 bases, with 10 bases sitting between them. Germline CDR1 reads SGHNT; CDR2 reads YYREEE (reference sequence). CDR3 loop: CASSLSRKETQYF. The CDR3 coding sequence is TGTGCCAGCAGCTTATCCAGAAAGGAGACCCAGTACTTC.

The rearrangement links TRBV7-9 to TRBJ2-7; TRBD1 agrees at 9 bases. CDR3 size: 15 residues. Trimming took 8 bases from V and 3 from J; bases not matched to a gene: 11. Germline values: CDR1 SEHNR, CDR2 FQNEAQ (reference sequence). This chain's CDR3 is CASLPSGTGFYEQYF. CDR3 in DNA: TGTGCCAGCCTCCCCTCGGGGACAGGGTTCTACGAGCAGTACTTC.

This sequence joins TRBV7-8 and TRBJ1-2, with D possibly matching TRBD1 (6 bases). CDR1 is SGHVS, CDR2 FQNEAQ, per germline. V lost 5 bases and J lost 6, with 19 bases in between. The CDR3 covers 15 residues. CDR3 sequence (DNA): TGTGCCAGCAGCCCTACGTGGCATCAGGGGAATGGCTACACCTTC. It translates to CASSPTWHQGNGYTF.

CDR3 in amino acids: CASSLQQGVEAFF. The CDR3 bases are TGTGCCAGCAGCCTCCAACAGGGAGTTGAAGCTTTCTTT. The chain couples TRBV7-2 to TRBJ1-1; D is perhaps TRBD1 (6 bases). V lost 5 bases to trimming and J lost 7 bases, with 14 bases between them. CDR3 length: 13 amino acids. The germline CDR1 and CDR2 sequences are SGHTA and FQGNSA.

This chain joins TRBV9 and TRBJ2-3; no definite D call. CDR1 is SGDLS and CDR2 is YYNGEE in the germline V gene. The CDR3 totals 14 residues. Trimming shortened V by 0 bases and J by 6 bases, and 11 bases separated the two germline ends. In DNA form, the CDR3 reads TGTGCCAGCAGCGTAGCGAGTAGTGCGGATACGCAGTATTTT. Its translation: CASSVASSADTQYF.

The rearrangement uses TRBV5-1 and TRBJ2-1; 11 bases agree with TRBD2. Germline loops: CDR1 SGHRS, CDR2 YFSETQ. The CDR3 consists of 15 residues. V gave up 7 bases and J gave up 7 bases; unmatched junction bases: 10. The DNA for the CDR3 is TGCGCCAGCTCCCTAACTAGCGGGAGATTAAATGAGCAGTTCTTC. Its protein product is CASSLTSGRLNEQFF.

The J gene is TRBJ2-7, the V gene TRBV28; D remains ambiguous. This CDR3 is 13 amino acids long. Germline V gives CDR1 MDHEN, CDR2 SYDVKM. Trimming took 10 bases from V and 0 from J, leaving 13 bases between them. CDR3 region: CAIRDRSSYEQYF. For the CDR3, the DNA is TGTGCCATTAGAGACCGAAGCTCCTACGAGCAGTACTTC.

V is TRBV9 and J is TRBJ2-7; 12 nucleotides align to TRBD2. Trimming cost V 0 bases and J 4 bases; bases outside gene matches: 11. The germline CDR1 and CDR2 sequences are SGDLS and YYNGEE. The CDR3 length is 18 residues. The CDR3 nucleotides read TGTGCCAGCAGCGTAGTAAGACTAGCGGGAGCCGGCGTGTACGAGCAGTACTTC. This gives the protein CASSVVRLAGAGVYEQYF.